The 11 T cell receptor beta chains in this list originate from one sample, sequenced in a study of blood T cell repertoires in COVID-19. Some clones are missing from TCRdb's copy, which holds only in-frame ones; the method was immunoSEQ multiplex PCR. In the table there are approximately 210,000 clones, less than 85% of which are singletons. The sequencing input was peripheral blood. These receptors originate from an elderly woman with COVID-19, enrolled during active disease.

The CDR3 DNA is TGTGCCAGCAGCGCCCGACAGGGGGGCGCCGTATACAATGAGCAGTTCTTC. Encoded protein: CASSARQGGAVYNEQFF. The rearrangement links TRBV7-3 to TRBJ2-1, with 9 positions matching TRBD1. The CDR3 consists of 17 residues. V shed 5 bases and J 4 bases; nucleotides not matched to a gene: 12. Germline V gives CDR1 SGHTA, CDR2 FQGTGA.

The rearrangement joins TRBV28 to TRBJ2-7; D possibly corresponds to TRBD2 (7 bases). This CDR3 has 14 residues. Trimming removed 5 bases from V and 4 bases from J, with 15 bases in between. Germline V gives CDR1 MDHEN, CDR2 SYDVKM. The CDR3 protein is CASSGGGGGYEQYF. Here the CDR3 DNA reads TGTGCCAGCAGTGGGGGGGGCGGAGGGTACGAGCAGTACTTC. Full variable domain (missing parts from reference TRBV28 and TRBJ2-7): DVKVTQSSRYLVKRTGEKVFLECVQDMDHENMFWYRQDPGLGLRLIYFSYDVKMKEKGDIPEGYSVSREKKERFSLILESASTNQTSMYLCASSGGGGGYEQYFGPGTRLTVT.

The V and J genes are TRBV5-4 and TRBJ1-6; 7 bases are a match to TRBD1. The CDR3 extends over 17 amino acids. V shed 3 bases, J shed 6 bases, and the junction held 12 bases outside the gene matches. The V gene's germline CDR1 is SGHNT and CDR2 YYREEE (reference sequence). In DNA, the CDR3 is TGTGCCAGCAGCTCCCGACAGGGCGCGCCCGGTAATTCACCCCTCCACTTT. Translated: CASSSRQGAPGNSPLHF. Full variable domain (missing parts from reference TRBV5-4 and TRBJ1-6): ETGVTQSPTHLIKTRGQQVTLRCSSQSGHNTVSWYQQALGQGPQFIFQYYREEENGRGNFPPRFSGLQFPNYSSELNVNALELDDSALYLCASSSRQGAPGNSPLHFGNGTRLTVT.

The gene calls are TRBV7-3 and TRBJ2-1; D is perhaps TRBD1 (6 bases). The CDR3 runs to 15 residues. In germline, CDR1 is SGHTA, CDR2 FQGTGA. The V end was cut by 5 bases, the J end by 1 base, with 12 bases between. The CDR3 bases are TGTGCCAGCAGCCGGCAGGGGCCATCCTACAATGAGCAGTTCTTC. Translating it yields CASSRQGPSYNEQFF.

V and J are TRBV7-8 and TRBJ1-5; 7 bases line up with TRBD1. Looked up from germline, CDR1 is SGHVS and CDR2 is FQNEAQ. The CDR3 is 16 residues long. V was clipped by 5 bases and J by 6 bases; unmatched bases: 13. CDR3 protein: CASSIAGGQLGQPQHF. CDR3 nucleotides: TGTGCCAGCAGCATCGCAGGGGGTCAACTCGGTCAGCCCCAGCATTTT.

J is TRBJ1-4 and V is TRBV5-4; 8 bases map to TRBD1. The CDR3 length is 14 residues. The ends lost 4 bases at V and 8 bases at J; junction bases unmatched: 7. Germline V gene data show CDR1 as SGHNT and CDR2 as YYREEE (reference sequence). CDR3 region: CASSRGTGGEKLFF. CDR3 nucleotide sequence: TGTGCCAGCAGCCGCGGGACAGGCGGCGAAAAACTGTTTTTT. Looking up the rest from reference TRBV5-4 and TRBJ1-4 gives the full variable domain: ETGVTQSPTHLIKTRGQQVTLRCSSQSGHNTVSWYQQALGQGPQFIFQYYREEENGRGNFPPRFSGLQFPNYSSELNVNALELDDSALYLCASSRGTGGEKLFFGSGTQLSVL.

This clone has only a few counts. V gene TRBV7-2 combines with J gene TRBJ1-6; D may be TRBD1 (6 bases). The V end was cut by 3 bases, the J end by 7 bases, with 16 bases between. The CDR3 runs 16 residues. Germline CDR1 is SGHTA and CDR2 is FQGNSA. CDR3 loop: CASSFQGQAGNSPLHF. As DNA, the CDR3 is TGTGCCAGCAGCTTTCAGGGGCAGGCAGGGAATTCACCCCTCCACTTT.

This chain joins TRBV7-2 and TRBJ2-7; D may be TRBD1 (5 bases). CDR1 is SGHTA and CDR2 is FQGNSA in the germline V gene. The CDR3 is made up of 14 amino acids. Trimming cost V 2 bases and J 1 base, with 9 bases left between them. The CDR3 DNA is TGTGCCAGCAGCTTAATGGGGCTATCCTACGAGCAGTACTTC. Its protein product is CASSLMGLSYEQYF.

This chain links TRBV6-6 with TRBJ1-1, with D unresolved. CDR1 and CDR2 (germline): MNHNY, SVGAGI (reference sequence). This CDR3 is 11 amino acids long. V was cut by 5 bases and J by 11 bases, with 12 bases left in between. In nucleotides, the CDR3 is TGTGCCAGCAGTGATCCTTACGGGGCTTTCTTT. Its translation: CASSDPYGAFF.

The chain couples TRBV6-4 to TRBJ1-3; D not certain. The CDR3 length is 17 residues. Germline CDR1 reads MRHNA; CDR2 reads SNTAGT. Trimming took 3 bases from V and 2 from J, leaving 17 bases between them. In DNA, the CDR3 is TGTGCCAGCAGTGATATGGCCGGCCGGAGAGCTGGAAACACCATATATTTT. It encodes CASSDMAGRRAGNTIYF.

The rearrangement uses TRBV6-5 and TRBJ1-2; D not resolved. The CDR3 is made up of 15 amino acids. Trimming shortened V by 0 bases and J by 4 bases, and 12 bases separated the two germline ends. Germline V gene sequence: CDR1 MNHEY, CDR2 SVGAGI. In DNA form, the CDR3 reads TGTGCCAGCAGTTACTCGCGCAGGCCCGCCTATGGCTACACCTTC. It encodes CASSYSRRPAYGYTF.